The 26 T cell receptor beta chains in this list originate from one sample, sequenced in a study of response to subunit inactivated influenza vaccine. MiXCR was run by TCRdb on the RT-PCR reads, yielding one entry per CDR3 protein. Here the sample spans hundreds of thousands of distinct CDR3 sequences, 10% to 15% being singletons. Sequencing was performed on PBMCs from blood, taken roughly 46 days after vaccination. The receptors originated from a man aged 50 to 59 who received an inactivated influenza vaccine.

There are a few counts of this clonotype. The chain combines TRBV18 with TRBJ2-5; D remains ambiguous. Germline V lookup: CDR1 KGHSH, CDR2 LQKENI. This CDR3 is 14 amino acids long. V was trimmed by 1 base and J by 2 bases, leaving 8 bases between them. CDR3 sequence: CASSPRLTQETQYF. The CDR3 region has the DNA TGTGCCAGCTCACCACGTTTAACGCAAGAGACCCAGTACTTC.

The table lists this clonotype with a few counts. This chain connects TRBV10-2 to TRBJ1-6; no definite D call. The V gene's germline CDR1 is WSHSY and CDR2 SAAADI. The CDR3 sequence is 15 residues long. Trimming left V 2 bases short and J 4 bases short, with 9 bases between. CDR3 protein: CASSEQTGYNSPLHF. In nucleotides, the CDR3 is TGCGCCAGCAGTGAGCAGACGGGATATAATTCACCCCTCCACTTT.

The chain links TRBV20-1 to TRBJ1-5; TRBD1 aligns across 9 bases. This CDR3 spans 14 amino acids. Per the germline V gene, CDR1 is DFQATT and CDR2 is SNEGSKA (reference sequence). The junction had 4 bases not matched to a gene; V was cut back by 2 bases and J by 5 bases. CDR3 DNA sequence: TGCAGTGCTAGATTAGGGACAGGGTATCAGCCCCAGCATTTT. It codes for CSARLGTGYQPQHF.

The genes are TRBV27 and TRBJ2-1; TRBD1 is a possible D gene (6 bases). The CDR3 has 16 residues. Germline V lookup: CDR1 MNHEY, CDR2 SMNVEV (reference sequence). The germline V and J ends were trimmed by 5 bases and 5 bases, with 19 bases remaining between them. The CDR3 here is CASSIQGGQPNNEQFF. Written as DNA, the CDR3 is TGTGCCAGCAGTATACAGGGCGGTCAACCAAACAATGAGCAGTTCTTC.

Many counts were recorded for this clonotype. CDR3 sequence reads: CSAKTGWYGYTF. For the CDR3, the DNA is TGCAGTGCTAAGACAGGCTGGTATGGCTACACCTTC. The gene calls are TRBV20-1 and TRBJ1-2; tentatively, D is TRBD1 (6 bases). The CDR3 consists of 12 residues. Per germline, CDR1 DFQATT and CDR2 SNEGSKA (reference sequence). The ends were cut back, 4 bases at V and 5 bases at J, with 11 bases in the middle.

This rearrangement joins TRBV12-2 to TRBJ2-1; the table's D call TRBD2 went unverified against the DNA. TRBV12-2 is tagged as a pseudogene. There are 16 residues in the CDR3. In nucleotides, the CDR3 is TGTGCAAGTCGCTTGATGGGGCTAGCGGATTTTAATGAGCAGTTCTTC. Its protein is CASRLMGLADFNEQFF.

The genes are TRBV9 and TRBJ2-1; 8 nucleotides match TRBD1. V gave up 3 bases and J gave up 6 bases; unmatched junction bases: 5. Germline V gene sequence: CDR1 SGDLS, CDR2 YYNGEE. This CDR3 spans 14 amino acids. The CDR3, as DNA: TGTGCCAGCAGCGAACGACAGGGGATCAATGAGCAGTTCTTC. Translating gives CASSERQGINEQFF.

The V gene is TRBV5-1, the J gene TRBJ1-2; TRBD1 agrees at 7 bases. This CDR3 spans 13 amino acids. With V trimmed by 0 bases and J by 8 bases, 4 bases remained unmatched. Germline V gene lookup returns CDR1 SGHRS and CDR2 YFSETQ. The CDR3 region is CASSLGTGEGYTF. As DNA, the CDR3 is TGCGCCAGCAGCTTGGGGACAGGAGAAGGCTACACCTTC.

This sequence joins TRBV20-1 and TRBJ1-1; the D gene is possibly TRBD1 (5 bases). The ends were cut back, 7 bases at V and 0 bases at J, with 18 bases in the middle. Germline V CDR1 and CDR2: DFQATT, SNEGSKA (reference sequence). This CDR3 comprises 15 residues. The CDR3 DNA reads as TGCAGTGTCGAAAGTCCCAGGGCCATGAACACTGAAGCTTTCTTT. Translation: CSVESPRAMNTEAFF.

This clonotype was found many times. The gene calls are TRBV12-3 or TRBV12-4 and TRBJ2-7, with TRBD1 identical over 7 bases. V shed 2 bases and J 2 bases; nucleotides not matched to a gene: 3. The CDR3 is 14 amino acids. The CDR3 region has the DNA TGTGCCAGCAGTTTAAGCCAGGGGGCCTACGAGCAGTACTTC. Its translation: CASSLSQGAYEQYF.

This clonotype was detected only a few times. The V gene is TRBV11-1, the J gene TRBJ2-1; 9 bases align to TRBD2. Unmatched junction bases numbered 17, after V lost 6 bases and J lost 5 bases. Germline CDR1 and CDR2: SGHAT and FQDESV (reference sequence). This CDR3 comprises 18 residues. CDR3 bases: TGTGCCAGCAGAGCCATAGGTTGGAGCGGGGGGACTGACAATGAGCAGTTCTTC. It codes for CASRAIGWSGGTDNEQFF.

The CDR3 nucleotides read TGCAGTGCTAGACCCTCCCTCTCAGCAGCCTACGAGCAGTACTTC. This translates into CSARPSLSAAYEQYF. The gene calls are TRBV20-1 and TRBJ2-7; D not resolved. CDR3 length: 15 amino acids. CDR1 is DFQATT and CDR2 is SNEGSKA in the germline V gene (reference sequence). V lost 2 bases to trimming and J lost 2 bases, with 16 bases between them.

This clonotype was detected a few times. The J gene is TRBJ2-3, the V gene TRBV12-3 or TRBV12-4; D perhaps matches TRBD1 (5 bases). The CDR3 is 14 residues long. The V end was cut by 5 bases, the J end by 0 bases, with 9 bases between. DNA of the CDR3: TGTGCCAGCAGTCCGGACACTAGCACAGATACGCAGTATTTT. Its translation is CASSPDTSTDTQYF.

There are many counts of this clonotype. The chain carries TRBV20-1 and TRBJ2-3; TRBD1 might be the D (6 bases). Germline-derived CDR1 and CDR2 are DFQATT and SNEGSKA (reference sequence). The CDR3 runs to 17 residues. The V and J ends lost 4 bases and 6 bases respectively, with 26 bases between them. CDR3 sequence (DNA): TGCAGTGCTACAGACAAGGTGACAGGCCAAGGTGGGGATACGCAGTATTTT. Amino acid sequence: CSATDKVTGQGGDTQYF.

This clonotype was seen a few times. J is TRBJ2-5 and V is TRBV7-8; 7 nucleotides line up with TRBD1. This CDR3 is 18 amino acids long. Germline trimming cut 5 bases from V and 7 bases from J; bases unmatched to any gene: 22. Germline lookup yields CDR1 SGHVS and CDR2 FQNEAQ. The CDR3 spells CASSPPGTDIIDYVTQYF. CDR3 DNA: TGTGCCAGCAGCCCCCCCGGGACAGATATCATCGATTATGTGACCCAGTACTTC.

The chain links TRBV18 to TRBJ2-7, with 13 bases identical to TRBD2. In germline, CDR1 is KGHSH, CDR2 LQKENI. V shed 1 base, J shed 6 bases, and the junction held 3 bases outside the gene matches. CDR3 length equals 15 residues. CDR3 residues: CASSPQGLAGVEQYF. As DNA, the CDR3 is TGTGCCAGCTCACCACAAGGACTAGCGGGGGTCGAGCAGTACTTC.

The sample holds many counts of this clonotype. V usage is TRBV12-3 or TRBV12-4 and J usage is TRBJ2-2; D ambiguous. Trimming shortened V by 3 bases and J by 5 bases, and 10 bases separated the two germline ends. This CDR3 contains 14 residues. The CDR3 sequence is CASSLGTFTGELFF. Written as DNA, the CDR3 is TGTGCCAGCAGTTTGGGAACCTTTACCGGGGAGCTGTTTTTT.

This clonotype showed up just a few times. CDR3 sequence reads: CASSLDSVTDTQYF. The CDR3 nucleotides read TGTGCCAGCAGCCTAGACAGCGTCACAGATACGCAGTATTTT. The chain joins TRBV7-3 to TRBJ2-3; maybe TRBD1 (5 bases). Germline V gives CDR1 SGHTA, CDR2 FQGTGA. The length of the CDR3 is 14 residues. Trimming removed 5 bases from V and 2 bases from J, with 11 bases in between.

This clonotype was counted only a few times. CDR3 protein: CSARQLAGVPDTQYF. CDR3 bases: TGCAGTGCTAGGCAACTAGCGGGAGTCCCAGATACGCAGTATTTT. The chain uses TRBV20-1 and TRBJ2-3, with 11 nucleotides matching TRBD2. The CDR3 totals 15 residues. CDR1 is DFQATT, CDR2 SNEGSKA, per germline (reference sequence). Trimming cost V 3 bases and J 4 bases; bases outside gene matches: 6.

CDR3 region: CASSPAYGEQYF. CDR3 nucleotides: TGTGCCAGCAGCCCGGCTTATGGGGAGCAGTACTTC. The genes are TRBV7-2 and TRBJ2-7; D remains unclear. Germline CDR1 SGHTA, CDR2 FQGNSA. V was shortened by 5 bases and J by 7 bases, with 12 bases between the two germline ends. CDR3 length equals 12 residues. Together with reference TRBV7-2 and TRBJ2-7, the CDR3 gives the full variable domain: GAGVSQSPSNKVTEKGKDVELRCDPISGHTALYWYRQSLGQGLEFLIYFQGNSAPDKSGLPSDRFSAERTGGSVSTLTIQRTQQEDSAVYLCASSPAYGEQYFGPGTRLTVT.

The V call is TRBV28, the J call TRBJ2-1, with D tentatively TRBD1 (6 bases). Trimming removed 10 bases from V and 4 bases from J, with 11 bases in between. Germline V lookup: CDR1 MDHEN, CDR2 SYDVKM. The CDR3 is 12 amino acids. The CDR3 region is CATDDRYNEQFF. The CDR3 DNA reads TGTGCCACCGACGACAGGTACAATGAGCAGTTCTTC.

This clonotype was observed at least ten times. This chain connects TRBV20-1 to TRBJ2-5, with 13 bases that match TRBD2. The J segment lost 2 bases and the V segment lost 0 bases, leaving 15 bases of the junction unmatched. The V gene's germline CDR1 is DFQATT and CDR2 SNEGSKA (reference sequence). The length of the CDR3 is 20 residues. The CDR3 here is CSAREWGRGLAGWKQETQYF. The CDR3 DNA follows: TGCAGTGCTAGAGAATGGGGCCGGGGACTAGCGGGATGGAAACAAGAGACCCAGTACTTC.

This clonotype was counted ten times or more. The chain joins TRBV4-1 to TRBJ2-7; D not resolved. The CDR3 sequence is 15 residues long. Deletions cut 0 bases from V and 3 bases from J, with 12 bases between. CDR1 and CDR2 from the germline V gene are MGHRA and YSYEKL. The CDR3 spells CASSQDGGGFYEQYF. The CDR3 bases are TGCGCCAGCAGCCAAGATGGCGGTGGGTTCTACGAGCAGTACTTC.

This clonotype came up a few times. This rearrangement joins TRBV7-9 to TRBJ1-2; D possibly corresponds to TRBD1 (6 bases). V lost 1 base and J lost 6, with 12 bases in between. The CDR3 sequence is 14 residues long. CDR1 SEHNR and CDR2 FQNEAQ come from the germline V gene (reference sequence). CDR3 sequence: CASSLVGTTDGYTF. As DNA, the CDR3 is TGTGCCAGCAGCTTAGTAGGGACAACGGATGGCTACACCTTC.

This clonotype was observed many times. The V gene is TRBV29-1, the J gene TRBJ1-4, with TRBD1 matching 7 bases. The CDR3 is 14 amino acids. The germline CDR1 and CDR2 sequences are SQVTM and ANQGSEA. V lost 2 bases, J lost 6 bases, and 6 bases stayed unmatched. CDR3 amino acids: CSVETGVGDEKLFF. CDR3 coding DNA: TGCAGCGTTGAAACAGGGGTTGGGGATGAAAAACTGTTTTTT.

The V gene is TRBV12-3 or TRBV12-4, the J gene TRBJ1-4; D uncertain. Trimming pared 2 bases from V and 8 bases from J, leaving 12 bases between. This CDR3 is 14 amino acids long. The CDR3 region is CASSLIPRGEKLFF. CDR3 nucleotide sequence: TGTGCCAGCAGTTTAATCCCCAGAGGAGAAAAACTGTTTTTT.